This T cell receptor (beta chain) stems from a study of identical twins. Trimming stripped 6 bases from V and 2 bases from J, with 13 bases between. The germline V gene encodes CDR1 MNHEY and CDR2 SVGEGT. The CDR3 spans 14 residues. This clonotype was detected ten times or more. The antigen is not known. Notes on the study in general: With abundant cord blood beta clonotypes, insertions were fewer; memory repertoires showed no such pattern.

One entry per CDR3 protein results from TCRdb running MiXCR on the 5' RACE reads. This sample has 140,000 to 150,000 distinct CDR3 sequences; around 3.5% occur once, and the top ten carry 8.1%. Source material: memory T cells sorted from blood. The origin of this receptor is a man aged 18-30 years in good health. The gene calls are TRBV6-2 or TRBV6-3 and TRBJ2-5; a possible D gene is TRBD2 (6 bases). The chain's CDR3 is CASRRDGAQETQYF. The CDR3 DNA reads as TGTGCCAGCAGGCGGGACGGAGCACAAGAGACCCAGTACTTC.